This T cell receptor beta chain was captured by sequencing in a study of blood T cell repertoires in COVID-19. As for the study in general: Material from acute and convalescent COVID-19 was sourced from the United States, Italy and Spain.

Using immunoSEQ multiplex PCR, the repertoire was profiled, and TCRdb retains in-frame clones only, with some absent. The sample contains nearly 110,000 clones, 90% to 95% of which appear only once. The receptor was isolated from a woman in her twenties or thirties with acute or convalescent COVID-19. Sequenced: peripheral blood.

Here the CDR3 DNA reads TGCAGCGCGTTAGCGGGATTCTCCTACGAGCAGTACTTC. It translates to CSALAGFSYEQYF. The genes are TRBV29-1 and TRBJ2-7, with 8 bases fitting TRBD2. Per the germline V gene, CDR1 is SQVTM and CDR2 is ANQGSEA. V shed 7 bases and J 0 bases; nucleotides not matched to a gene: 5. The CDR3 sequence is 13 residues long.